A single sample is the source of the 32 T cell receptor beta chains below, sequenced in a study of cytomegalovirus exposure and HLA in healthy donors. 13 Jbeta primers and 60 Vbeta primers were used for the PCR. Assay used: immunoSEQ multiplex PCR; TCRdb lists only in-frame clones, some missing. Found here are about 130,000 clones, approximately 17% of them singletons; the top ten hold roughly 2.7%. The sample taken for sequencing was PBMCs. All receptors come from a female donor in good health and CMV-seropositive.

The table lists this clone with a few counts. V usage is TRBV4-2 and J usage is TRBJ1-2; possibly TRBD1 for D (5 bases). The CDR3 runs to 13 residues. V lost 5 bases and J lost 0, with 7 bases in between. Germline V gene sequence: CDR1 LGHNA, CDR2 YNFKEQ. The CDR3 loop is CASSDSSNYGYTF. The CDR3 nucleotides read TGTGCCAGCAGCGACAGTTCTAACTATGGCTACACCTTC.

This clone was seen a handful of times. The genes are TRBV7-9 and TRBJ2-1; weak D call: TRBD2 (6 bases). Trimming stripped 5 bases from V and 5 bases from J, with 19 bases between. Per germline, CDR1 SEHNR and CDR2 FQNEAQ (reference sequence). The CDR3 totals 16 residues. The CDR3 reads CASSIDREFRNNEQFF. The CDR3 DNA is TGTGCCAGCAGCATAGATCGGGAGTTTAGAAACAATGAGCAGTTCTTC. Based on the CDR3 plus reference TRBV7-9 and TRBJ2-1, the full variable domain is DTGVSQNPRHKITKRGQNVTFRCDPISEHNRLYWYRQTLGQGPEFLTYFQNEAQLEKSRLLSDRFSAERPKGSFSTLEIQRTEQGDSAMYLCASSIDREFRNNEQFFGPGTRLTVL.

This clone came up a few times. This same CDR3 is encoded by further DNA sequences in the sample. J is TRBJ1-5 and V is TRBV4-1; tentatively, D is TRBD1 (5 bases). V was clipped by 4 bases and J by 6 bases, with 13 bases between them. Germline V lookup: CDR1 MGHRA, CDR2 YSYEKL. The CDR3 runs to 14 residues. The CDR3, as DNA: TGCGCCAGCAGCCCGGGGGGAGGAAGTCAGCCCCAGCATTTT. This encodes CASSPGGGSQPQHF.

The chain is built from TRBV6-1 and TRBJ2-2; D remains ambiguous. V was shortened by 1 base and J by 8 bases, with 5 bases between the two germline ends. The length of the CDR3 is 12 residues. From germline, CDR1 is MNHNS and CDR2 SASEGT. DNA of the CDR3: TGTGCCAGCAGTGAAGTCGGTGGGGAGCTGTTTTTT. Translated: CASSEVGGELFF.

This clone was detected only a few times. This rearrangement joins TRBV14 to TRBJ2-7; D is possibly TRBD1 (7 bases). The CDR3 consists of 20 residues. Trimming removed 1 base from V and 0 bases from J, with 25 bases in between. The germline V gene has CDR1 SGHDN and CDR2 FVKESK. This CDR3 is CASSQARGGPEGLISYEQYF. Here the CDR3 DNA reads TGTGCCAGCAGCCAAGCTAGAGGGGGCCCGGAGGGATTAATCTCCTACGAGCAGTACTTC.

Only a few counts were recorded for this clone. V gene TRBV28 combines with J gene TRBJ1-2, with 7 positions matching TRBD1. Trimming took 3 bases from V and 2 from J; bases not matched to a gene: 3. Germline V gives CDR1 MDHEN, CDR2 SYDVKM. The CDR3 spans 14 residues. The CDR3 loop is CASSFSRGNYGYTF. For the CDR3, the DNA is TGTGCCAGCAGTTTTTCCAGGGGGAACTATGGCTACACCTTC.

The chain has TRBV28 and TRBJ1-1, with 9 bases fitting TRBD1. Germline loops: CDR1 MDHEN, CDR2 SYDVKM. The CDR3 covers 13 residues. Losses at the gene ends were 10 bases for V and 5 bases for J; bases not matched to a gene: 8. CDR3 amino acids: CAISTGGKTEAFF. The CDR3 DNA reads TGTGCCATTTCGACAGGGGGGAAAACTGAAGCTTTCTTT.

J is TRBJ1-2 and V is TRBV2; 7 nucleotides align to TRBD1. V lost 6 bases and J lost 5; bases outside the gene matches: 6. There are 13 residues in the CDR3. The germline CDR1 and CDR2 sequences are SNHLY and FYNNEI. The CDR3 region has the DNA TGTGCCAGCAGCGTAAAGGGACAGTATGGCTACACCTTC. Translated: CASSVKGQYGYTF.

The chain uses TRBV7-6 and TRBJ1-6, with 7 nucleotides matching TRBD1. V dropped 1 base and J dropped 4; count of bases not matched to a gene: 1. The CDR3 contains 15 residues. Germline V gene sequence: CDR1 SGHVS, CDR2 FNYEAQ. CDR3 in amino acids: CASSLGGQYNSPLHF. The CDR3 DNA follows: TGTGCCAGCAGCTTAGGGGGACAGTATAATTCACCCCTCCACTTT.

The chain recombines TRBV4-2 with TRBJ2-1; TRBD2 is a possible D gene (5 bases). CDR1 is LGHNA, CDR2 YNFKEQ, per germline. V dropped 4 bases and J dropped 5 bases, with 12 bases sitting between them. This CDR3 region has 14 residues. The CDR3 protein is CASSREGVNNEQFF. CDR3 DNA sequence: TGTGCCAGCAGCCGAGAGGGAGTTAACAATGAGCAGTTCTTC.

The chain recombines TRBV28 with TRBJ2-1, with 7 bases identical to TRBD2. CDR1 is MDHEN, CDR2 SYDVKM, per germline. The CDR3 sequence is 15 residues long. V gave up 3 bases and J gave up 9 bases; unmatched junction bases: 11. CDR3 in amino acids: CASSFLRGGTSEQFF. The CDR3 DNA reads TGTGCCAGCAGTTTTTTGCGGGGAGGGACCTCTGAGCAGTTCTTC.

This chain links TRBV16 with TRBJ2-7; D possibly corresponds to TRBD2 (6 bases). The CDR3 runs 12 residues. Germline CDR1 reads KGHSY; CDR2 reads FQNENV. Deletions cut 1 base from V and 6 bases from J, with 7 bases between. The CDR3 coding sequence is TGTGCCAGCAGCCAATGGAGGGGCGAGCAGTACTTC. This gives the protein CASSQWRGEQYF.

The chain carries TRBV2 and TRBJ2-2; 8 bases agree with TRBD2. With 5 bases clipped from V and 6 bases from J, the junction kept 8 bases outside the gene matches. Germline V lookup: CDR1 SNHLY, CDR2 FYNNEI. This CDR3 comprises 15 residues. Here the CDR3 reads CASSRGGRRAGELFF. CDR3 DNA sequence: TGTGCCAGCAGTCGGGGGGGGCGGCGTGCCGGGGAGCTGTTTTTT.

This clone occurred a few times. The rearrangement uses TRBV30 and TRBJ1-2; 9 bases fit TRBD1. This CDR3 has 15 residues. V gave up 1 base and J gave up 3 bases; unmatched junction bases: 6. In germline, CDR1 is GTSNPN, CDR2 SVGIG (reference sequence). Written as DNA, the CDR3 is TGTGCCTGGAGTGCGTGGACAGGGGCGGACTATGGCTACACCTTC. This translates into CAWSAWTGADYGYTF.

The chain has TRBV18 and TRBJ2-7, with D possibly matching TRBD1 (6 bases). In germline, CDR1 is KGHSH, CDR2 LQKENI. The CDR3 consists of 14 residues. The ends were cut back, 3 bases at V and 2 bases at J, with 11 bases in the middle. The CDR3 spells CASSPGASAYEQYF. The DNA of the CDR3 is TGTGCCAGCTCACCGGGGGCTTCGGCCTACGAGCAGTACTTC.

This clone has just a few counts. CDR3 DNA sequence: TGTGCCTGGAGTATACAGTCTGGAAACACCATATATTTT. This translates into CAWSIQSGNTIYF. This chain uses TRBV30 with TRBJ1-3; D call uncertain. V shed 2 bases and J shed 1 base, with 6 bases lying between them. The CDR3 spans 13 residues. Germline-derived CDR1 and CDR2 are GTSNPN and SVGIG (reference sequence).

This clone has only a few counts. J is TRBJ2-7 and V is TRBV11-2; D gene ambiguous. Germline V gene data show CDR1 as SGHAT and CDR2 as FQNNGV. V was trimmed by 3 bases and J by 5 bases, leaving 14 bases between them. The CDR3 consists of 14 residues. The DNA for the CDR3 is TGTGCCAGCAGCTTTCCGGAGAGGTTCAACGAGCAGTACTTC. Its protein product is CASSFPERFNEQYF.

This clone appeared a single time. The chain is built from TRBV29-1 and TRBJ2-5, with D possibly matching TRBD1 (5 bases). V dropped 4 bases and J dropped 2 bases, with 17 bases sitting between them. Germline CDR1 is SQVTM and CDR2 is ANQGSEA. The CDR3 sequence is 15 residues long. CDR3 nucleotides: TGCAGCGTTGGGCGACAGCCTAGTACTCAAGAGACCCAGTACTTC. This codes for CSVGRQPSTQETQYF.

The rearrangement uses TRBV30 and TRBJ2-6; no definite D call. The CDR3 sequence is 13 residues long. CDR1 and CDR2 (germline): GTSNPN, SVGIG (reference sequence). V was shortened by 4 bases and J by 2 bases, with 6 bases between the two germline ends. CDR3 in DNA: TGTGCCTGGAACAGAGCTGGGGCCAACGTCCTGACTTTC. This codes for CAWNRAGANVLTF.

The chain's CDR3 is CASSPGEGNTDTQYF. CDR3 coding DNA: TGTGCCAGCAGCCCAGGGGAGGGGAACACAGATACGCAGTATTTT. The chain couples TRBV11-3 to TRBJ2-3, with TRBD2 as a possible D gene (7 bases). Germline CDR1 SGHNT, CDR2 YENEEA. Trimming shortened V by 5 bases and J by 2 bases, and 14 bases separated the two germline ends. The length of the CDR3 is 15 residues.

This clone has a single count. The chain is built from TRBV5-1 and TRBJ2-3; D perhaps matches TRBD1 (5 bases). CDR3 length equals 16 residues. Germline V gene data show CDR1 as SGHRS and CDR2 as YFSETQ. V was pared by 1 base and J by 1 base, with 13 bases between. The CDR3 DNA follows: TGCGCCAGCAGCTTGAGGGCTCAGGGCCGCACAGATACGCAGTATTTT. It yields the protein CASSLRAQGRTDTQYF.

The J gene is TRBJ2-7, the V gene TRBV11-2, with a possible D match to TRBD2 (6 bases). From germline, CDR1 is SGHAT and CDR2 FQNNGV. The CDR3 covers 17 residues. Trimming stripped 1 base from V and 1 base from J, with 17 bases between. The CDR3 nucleotides are TGTGCCAGCAGCTTAGGGTCAACATGGGGGGAATCCTACGAGCAGTACTTC. It yields the protein CASSLGSTWGESYEQYF.

This clone came up a few times. The chain uses TRBV7-2 and TRBJ1-2; D gene unclear. The ends were cut back, 0 bases at V and 2 bases at J, with 10 bases in the middle. This CDR3 comprises 15 residues. Germline V gene sequence: CDR1 SGHTA, CDR2 FQGNSA. The CDR3 sequence: CASSLALGINYGYTF. The CDR3 bases are TGTGCCAGCAGCTTAGCGCTCGGGATCAACTATGGCTACACCTTC.

This sequence joins TRBV19 and TRBJ1-1; 9 bases are a match to TRBD1. The CDR3 has 15 amino acids. Per the germline V gene, CDR1 is LNHDA and CDR2 is SQIVND (reference sequence). Trimming removed 0 bases from V and 4 bases from J; junction bases left unmatched: 3. Here the CDR3 DNA reads TGTGCCAGTAGTATAGAGGGACAGGGTGGCACTGAAGCTTTCTTT. It codes for CASSIEGQGGTEAFF.

This chain uses TRBV11-2 with TRBJ2-2; 9 bases map to TRBD1. V dropped 0 bases and J dropped 4; count of bases not matched to a gene: 6. Germline loops: CDR1 SGHAT, CDR2 FQNNGV. The CDR3 spans 17 residues. CDR3: CASSLESDRGGTGELFF. As DNA, the CDR3 is TGTGCCAGCAGCTTAGAATCGGACAGGGGTGGCACCGGGGAGCTGTTTTTT. Full variable domain (rest looked up from reference TRBV11-2 and TRBJ2-2): EAGVAQSPRYKIIEKRQSVAFWCNPISGHATLYWYQQILGQGPKLLIQFQNNGVVDDSQLPKDRFSAERLKGVDSTLKIQPAKLEDSAVYLCASSLESDRGGTGELFFGEGSRLTVL.

This clone turned up a few times. J is TRBJ2-7 and V is TRBV6-5; 10 nucleotides match TRBD2. Germline loops: CDR1 MNHEY, CDR2 SVGAGI. The ends lost 6 bases at V and 1 base at J; junction bases unmatched: 3. CDR3 length equals 14 residues. The CDR3 sequence is CASREAGGSYEQYF. CDR3 DNA sequence: TGTGCCAGCAGAGAAGCGGGAGGGTCCTACGAGCAGTACTTC.

This clone has more than one count but fewer than ten. The chain recombines TRBV30 with TRBJ1-2, with D maybe TRBD1 (5 bases). V lost 1 base and J 6 bases, leaving 12 bases between the germline ends. Germline loops: CDR1 GTSNPN, CDR2 SVGIG (reference sequence). This CDR3 has 13 amino acids. The CDR3 DNA follows: TGTGCCTGGAGTGCCTTACTCAGGGATGGCTACACCTTC. Residues: CAWSALLRDGYTF. The variable domain in full, completed from reference TRBV30 and TRBJ1-2, reads SQTIHQWPATLVQPVGSPLSLECTVEGTSNPNLYWYRQAAGRGLQLLFYSVGIGQISSEVPQNLSASRPQDRQFILSSKKLLLSDSGFYLCAWSALLRDGYTFGSGTRLTVV.

The V and J genes are TRBV11-2 and TRBJ1-2; D is undetermined. The V gene's germline CDR1 is SGHAT and CDR2 FQNNGV. This CDR3 spans 15 amino acids. Deletions cut 0 bases from V and 6 bases from J, with 14 bases between. CDR3 in amino acids: CASSLDSGLLNGYTF. The DNA of the CDR3 is TGTGCCAGCAGCTTAGATAGCGGGCTTCTCAATGGCTACACCTTC.

The rearrangement links TRBV28 to TRBJ2-7, with 10 bases identical to TRBD2. V lost 1 base to trimming and J lost 5 bases; unmatched junction nucleotides: 5. The CDR3 runs 15 residues. CDR1 MDHEN and CDR2 SYDVKM come from the germline V gene. The CDR3 here is CASSLSGTSAHEQYF. DNA for the CDR3: TGTGCCAGCAGTTTATCAGGGACTAGCGCCCACGAGCAGTACTTC. Full variable domain (outside the CDR3, taken from reference TRBV28 and TRBJ2-7): DVKVTQSSRYLVKRTGEKVFLECVQDMDHENMFWYRQDPGLGLRLIYFSYDVKMKEKGDIPEGYSVSREKKERFSLILESASTNQTSMYLCASSLSGTSAHEQYFGPGTRLTVT.

The V and J genes are TRBV28 and TRBJ1-6; 7 positions agree with TRBD1. The CDR3 spans 13 residues. Germline V gives CDR1 MDHEN, CDR2 SYDVKM. V was pared by 10 bases and J by 9 bases, with 9 bases of the junction left unmatched. The CDR3 protein is CATEGGAGSPLHF. In nucleotides, the CDR3 is TGTGCCACCGAAGGGGGCGCCGGTTCACCCCTCCACTTT. The whole variable domain, remainder taken from reference TRBV28 and TRBJ1-6, is DVKVTQSSRYLVKRTGEKVFLECVQDMDHENMFWYRQDPGLGLRLIYFSYDVKMKEKGDIPEGYSVSREKKERFSLILESASTNQTSMYLCATEGGAGSPLHFGNGTRLTVT.

This clone has more than one count but fewer than ten. J is TRBJ2-3 and V is TRBV27; D gene ambiguous. CDR1 and CDR2 (germline): MNHEY, SMNVEV (reference sequence). V was trimmed by 6 bases and J by 2 bases, leaving 6 bases between them. The CDR3 totals 12 residues. Written as DNA, the CDR3 is TGTGCCAGCAGCCCCTACACAGATACGCAGTATTTT. This gives the protein CASSPYTDTQYF.

J is TRBJ1-1 and V is TRBV18, with 9 bases aligning to TRBD1. The CDR3 has 16 residues. The junction had 6 bases not matched to a gene; V was cut back by 2 bases and J by 2 bases. Germline lookup yields CDR1 KGHSH and CDR2 LQKENI. The CDR3 DNA follows: TGTGCCAGCTCACCATTGCTACAGGGGGCCAACACTGAAGCTTTCTTT. This sequence encodes CASSPLLQGANTEAFF.